The present T cell receptor beta chain was sequenced within a study of blood T cell repertoires in COVID-19. Method: immunoSEQ multiplex PCR; TCRdb's copy keeps in-frame clones and lacks some. Of 64,000 or so clones in the sample, approximately 86% were seen once. Germline values: CDR1 LGHDT, CDR2 YNNKEL (reference sequence). J was trimmed by 6 bases and V by 1 base; bases with no gene match: 4. The CDR3 is 14 amino acids. Sequencing was done on a sample of peripheral blood. This receptor was taken from a man between 35 and 55 years old with acute or convalescent COVID-19. V gene TRBV3-1 (or the pseudogene TRBV3-2) combines with J gene TRBJ2-5, with 8 bases identical to TRBD1. CDR3 in amino acids: CASSQGTGGKTQYF. In DNA, the CDR3 is TGTGCCAGCAGCCAAGGAACAGGGGGGAAGACCCAGTACTTC.